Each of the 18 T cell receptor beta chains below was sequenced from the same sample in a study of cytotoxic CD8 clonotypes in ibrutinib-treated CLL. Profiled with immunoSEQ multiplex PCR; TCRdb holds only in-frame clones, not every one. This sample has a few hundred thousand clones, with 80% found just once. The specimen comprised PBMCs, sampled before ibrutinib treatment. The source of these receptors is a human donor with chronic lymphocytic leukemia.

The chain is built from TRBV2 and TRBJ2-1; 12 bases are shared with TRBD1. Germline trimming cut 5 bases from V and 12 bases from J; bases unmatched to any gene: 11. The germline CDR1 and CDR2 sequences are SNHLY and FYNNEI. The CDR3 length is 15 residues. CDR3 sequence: CASSPAGTGGFGQFF. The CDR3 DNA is TGTGCCAGCAGTCCGGCCGGGACAGGGGGCTTTGGGCAGTTCTTC.

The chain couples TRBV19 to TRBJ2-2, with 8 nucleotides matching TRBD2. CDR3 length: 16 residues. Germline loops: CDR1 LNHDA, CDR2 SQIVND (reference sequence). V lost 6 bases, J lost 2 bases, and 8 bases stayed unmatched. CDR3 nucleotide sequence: TGTGCCAGTAGGCCGGGACTAGGGATTAACACCGGGGAGCTGTTTTTT. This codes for CASRPGLGINTGELFF.

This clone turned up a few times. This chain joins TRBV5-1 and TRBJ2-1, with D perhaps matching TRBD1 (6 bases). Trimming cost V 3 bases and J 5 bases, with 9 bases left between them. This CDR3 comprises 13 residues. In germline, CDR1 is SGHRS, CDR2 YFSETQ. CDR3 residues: CASSSRTDNEQFF. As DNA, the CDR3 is TGCGCCAGCAGCTCGAGGACAGACAATGAGCAGTTCTTC.

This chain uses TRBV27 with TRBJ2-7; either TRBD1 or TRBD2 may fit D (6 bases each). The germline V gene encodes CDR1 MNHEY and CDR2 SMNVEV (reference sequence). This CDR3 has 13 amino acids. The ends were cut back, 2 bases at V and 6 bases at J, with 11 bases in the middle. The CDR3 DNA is TGTGCCAGCAGTTTACCGGGGGCTGGCGAGCAGTACTTC. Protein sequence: CASSLPGAGEQYF.

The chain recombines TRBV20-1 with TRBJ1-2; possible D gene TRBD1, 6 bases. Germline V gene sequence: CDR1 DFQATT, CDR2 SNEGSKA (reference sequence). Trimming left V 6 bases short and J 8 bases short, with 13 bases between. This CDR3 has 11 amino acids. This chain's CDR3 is CSALDRQGYTF. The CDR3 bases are TGCAGTGCACTCGACAGGCAGGGCTACACCTTC.

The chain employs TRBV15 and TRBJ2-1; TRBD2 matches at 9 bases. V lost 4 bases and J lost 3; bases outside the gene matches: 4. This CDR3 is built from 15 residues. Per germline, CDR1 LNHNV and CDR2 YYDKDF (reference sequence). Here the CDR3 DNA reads TGTGCCACCAGCATCTTAGCGGGAGACTACAATGAGCAGTTCTTC. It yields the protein CATSILAGDYNEQFF.

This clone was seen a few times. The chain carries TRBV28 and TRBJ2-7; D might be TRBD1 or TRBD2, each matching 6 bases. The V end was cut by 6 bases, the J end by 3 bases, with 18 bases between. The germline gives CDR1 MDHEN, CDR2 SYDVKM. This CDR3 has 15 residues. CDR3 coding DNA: TGTGCCAGCAGCCGACTAGGGGGAGCCCACTACGAGCAGTACTTC. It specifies CASSRLGGAHYEQYF. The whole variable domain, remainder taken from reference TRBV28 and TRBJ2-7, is DVKVTQSSRYLVKRTGEKVFLECVQDMDHENMFWYRQDPGLGLRLIYFSYDVKMKEKGDIPEGYSVSREKKERFSLILESASTNQTSMYLCASSRLGGAHYEQYFGPGTRLTVT.

The CDR3 loop is CASSLGQGAPLYNEQFF. CDR3 nucleotides: TGTGCCAGCTCACTTGGACAGGGGGCACCTCTATACAATGAGCAGTTCTTC. The V and J genes are TRBV18 and TRBJ2-1, with 11 bases that match TRBD1. The germline V gene has CDR1 KGHSH and CDR2 LQKENI. Trimming at V came to 4 bases and at J to 4 bases, leaving 9 bases not matched to a gene. This CDR3 comprises 17 residues.

The CDR3: CATSRRYVETQYF. DNA for the CDR3: TGTGCCACCAGCAGGAGGTACGTGGAGACCCAGTACTTC. V and J are TRBV15 and TRBJ2-5; D gene ambiguous. Germline-derived CDR1 and CDR2 are LNHNV and YYDKDF (reference sequence). Trimming stripped 3 bases from V and 5 bases from J, with 10 bases between. The CDR3 covers 13 residues.

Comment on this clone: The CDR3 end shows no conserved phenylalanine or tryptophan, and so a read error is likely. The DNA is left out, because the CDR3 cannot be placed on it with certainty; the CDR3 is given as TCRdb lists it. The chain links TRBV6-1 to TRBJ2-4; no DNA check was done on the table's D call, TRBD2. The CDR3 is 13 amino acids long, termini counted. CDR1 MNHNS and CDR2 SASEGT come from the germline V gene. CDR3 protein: CASSVDRAGLEYL.

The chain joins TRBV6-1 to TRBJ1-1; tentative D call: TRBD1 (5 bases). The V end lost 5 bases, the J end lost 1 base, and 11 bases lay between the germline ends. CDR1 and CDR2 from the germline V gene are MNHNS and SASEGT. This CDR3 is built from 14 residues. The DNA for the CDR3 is TGTGCCAGCAGTAGGGACGGGTCGAACACTGAAGCTTTCTTT. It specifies CASSRDGSNTEAFF.

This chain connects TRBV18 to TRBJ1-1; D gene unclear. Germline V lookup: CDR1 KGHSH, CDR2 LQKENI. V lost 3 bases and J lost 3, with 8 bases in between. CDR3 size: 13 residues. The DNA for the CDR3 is TGTGCCAGCTCACCCAGCGCCGACACTGAAGCTTTCTTT. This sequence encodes CASSPSADTEAFF.

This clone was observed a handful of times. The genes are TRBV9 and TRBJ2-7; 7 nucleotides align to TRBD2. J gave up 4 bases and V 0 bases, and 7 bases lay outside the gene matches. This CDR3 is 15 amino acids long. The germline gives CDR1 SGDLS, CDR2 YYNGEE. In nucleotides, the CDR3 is TGTGCCAGCAGCGTAGCGACTAGCTCTAGGTACGAGCAGTACTTC. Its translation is CASSVATSSRYEQYF.

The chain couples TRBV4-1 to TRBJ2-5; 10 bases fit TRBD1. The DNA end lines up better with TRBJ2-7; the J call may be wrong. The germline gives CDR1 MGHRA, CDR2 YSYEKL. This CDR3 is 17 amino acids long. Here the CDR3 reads CASSPTGGSGRGYEQYF. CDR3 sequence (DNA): TGCGCCAGCAGCCCGACAGGGGGCAGCGGGAGAGGGTACGAGCAGTACTTC.

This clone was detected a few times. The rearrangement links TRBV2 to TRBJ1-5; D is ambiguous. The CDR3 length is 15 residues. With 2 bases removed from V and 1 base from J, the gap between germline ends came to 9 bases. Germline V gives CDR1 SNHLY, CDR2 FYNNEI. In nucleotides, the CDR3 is TGTGCCAGCAGTGAAAGATCAGGAAGCAATCAGCCCCAGCATTTT. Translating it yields CASSERSGSNQPQHF.

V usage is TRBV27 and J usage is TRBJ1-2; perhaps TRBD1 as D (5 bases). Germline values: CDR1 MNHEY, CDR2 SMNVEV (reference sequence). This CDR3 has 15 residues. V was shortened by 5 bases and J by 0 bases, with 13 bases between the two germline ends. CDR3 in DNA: TGTGCCAGCAGTCGAAAGACAGAAGCTAACTATGGCTACACCTTC. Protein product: CASSRKTEANYGYTF.

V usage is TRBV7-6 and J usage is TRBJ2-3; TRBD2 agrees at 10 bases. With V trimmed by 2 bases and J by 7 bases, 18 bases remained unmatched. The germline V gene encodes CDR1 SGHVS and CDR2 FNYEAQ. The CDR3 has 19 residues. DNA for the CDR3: TGTGCCAGCAGCTTATGGCAGCGGGAGGGCCGGTTCGATGAAAATACGCAGTATTTT. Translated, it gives CASSLWQREGRFDENTQYF.

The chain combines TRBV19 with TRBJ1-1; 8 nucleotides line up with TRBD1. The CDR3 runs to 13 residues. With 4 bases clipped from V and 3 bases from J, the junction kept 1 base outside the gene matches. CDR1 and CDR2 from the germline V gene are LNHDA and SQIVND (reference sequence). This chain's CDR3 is CASSTTGDTEAFF. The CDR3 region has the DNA TGTGCCAGTAGTACGACAGGGGACACTGAAGCTTTCTTT.